These 18 T cell receptor beta chains share one sample of origin, sequenced in a study of T cells in women clearing cervical HPV infection. The protocol was immunoSEQ multiplex PCR, while the TCRdb copy is restricted to in-frame clones and leaves out a portion. The table gives around 23,000 clones; the top ten clones make up approximately 5.5% of it. Sample: blood buffy coat. The receptors come from a woman aged 18 to 69 with a cervical HPV16 infection that either progressed to CIN3+ or cleared (not recorded which).

Details on this clone: The read terminates 3 residues before the CDR3 end, so the remaining end is supplied by the germline J gene. This chain uses TRBV7-9 with TRBJ1-2; maybe TRBD1 (5 bases). In germline, CDR1 is SEHNR, CDR2 FQNEAQ (reference sequence). This CDR3 is 14 amino acids long. The CDR3 loop reads CASWSGDPNNDYTF. The DNA read from the CDR3 is TGTGCCAGCTGGAGCGGGGACCCAAACAATGAC.

Of note for this clone: The CDR3 goes on 3 residues after the read ends, and that part is filled in from the germline J gene. V and J are TRBV6-2 or TRBV6-3 and TRBJ1-1; D may be TRBD1 (5 bases). V was trimmed by 0 bases and J by 4 bases, leaving 9 bases between them. The germline CDR1 and CDR2 sequences are MNHEY and SVGEGT. The CDR3 is 14 residues long. The covered CDR3 bases are TGTGCCAGCAGTTACTCAGGGGTGGGCACTGAA. Translation gives CASSYSGVGTE. The CDR3 in its entirety is CASSYSGVGTEAFF.

As concerns this clone: The CDR3 is cut off 3 residues early in the read; its end comes from the germline J gene. The chain carries TRBV2 and TRBJ2-2, with a possible D match to TRBD1 (5 bases). Germline lookup yields CDR1 SNHLY and CDR2 FYNNEI. This CDR3 comprises 14 residues. The V end was cut by 4 bases, the J end by 5 bases, with 11 bases between. The sequenced part of the CDR3 DNA is TGTGCCAGCAGTGTAGGGCAGGGAACCGGGGAG. It codes for CASSVGQGTGE. The complete CDR3 protein is CASSVGQGTGELFF. Complete variable domain (other parts from reference TRBV2 and TRBJ2-2): EPEVTQTPSHQVTQMGQEVILRCVPISNHLYFYWYRQILGQKVEFLVSFYNNEISEKSEIFDDQFSVERPDGSNFTLKIRSTKLEDSAMYFCASSVGQGTGELFFGEGSRLTVL.

The sequenced part of the CDR3 DNA is TGTGCCAGCAGCTCCAAAGCGGGGGCCTTATCCTACGAG. Protein product: CASSSKAGALSYE. In full, the CDR3 reads CASSSKAGALSYEQYF. V is TRBV7-6 and J is TRBJ2-7, with 8 bases lining up with TRBD2. The read terminates 3 residues ahead of where the CDR3 ends, so the germline J gene completes it. V lost 4 bases and J lost 1; bases outside the gene matches: 9. Per germline, CDR1 SGHVS and CDR2 FNYEAQ. This CDR3 spans 16 amino acids.

As concerns this clone: The read ends 3 residues before the CDR3 terminus; that terminus is restored from the germline J gene. The chain is built from TRBV5-1 and TRBJ2-5, with TRBD1 identical over 11 bases. The V segment lost 4 bases and the J segment 5 bases; nucleotides outside the gene matches: 7. CDR1 is SGHRS, CDR2 YFSETQ, per germline. The CDR3 contains 15 residues. The sequenced CDR3 bases are TGCGCCAGCAGCCTAGGACAGGGGGCTTTTGAGACC. Translated: CASSLGQGAFET. The CDR3 in full is CASSLGQGAFETQYF.

With regard to this clone: From the germline J gene comes the end of the CDR3, since the read stops 3 residues before it. The chain combines TRBV6-1 with TRBJ2-7; 7 bases align to TRBD1. The CDR3 covers 16 residues. Germline CDR1 MNHNS, CDR2 SASEGT. Trimming at V came to 2 bases and at J to 5 bases, leaving 12 bases not matched to a gene. CDR3 bases read: TGTGCCAGCAGTGAATTCGGGACAGTTCCTTCCAACGAG. Its translation: CASSEFGTVPSNE. The entire CDR3 sequence reads CASSEFGTVPSNEQYF.

Concerning this clone: Coverage ceases 3 residues before the CDR3 finishes, and the germline J gene fills in the end. The chain combines TRBV28 with TRBJ1-6; 8 bases line up with TRBD1. The CDR3 is 14 amino acids. The germline V gene has CDR1 MDHEN and CDR2 SYDVKM. J gave up 0 bases and V 10 bases, and 2 bases lay outside the gene matches. The sequenced part of the CDR3 DNA is TGTGCCATCACAGGGGGCTCCTATAATTCACCC. Protein: CAITGGSYNSP. The CDR3 in full is CAITGGSYNSPLHF. Supplemented by reference TRBV28 and TRBJ1-6, the full variable domain reads DVKVTQSSRYLVKRTGEKVFLECVQDMDHENMFWYRQDPGLGLRLIYFSYDVKMKEKGDIPEGYSVSREKKERFSLILESASTNQTSMYLCAITGGSYNSPLHFGNGTRLTVT.

A note on this clone: The CDR3 is cut off 3 residues early in the read; its end comes from the germline J gene. J is TRBJ2-3 and V is TRBV5-4; D is ambiguous. The CDR3 consists of 15 residues. V was cut by 1 base and J by 0 bases, with 9 bases left in between. CDR1 and CDR2 from the germline V gene are SGHNT and YYREEE (reference sequence). The chain's CDR3 is CASSLPYSSTDTQYF. The CDR3 bases that were read are TGTGCCAGCAGCTTGCCCTACTCTAGCACAGATACG.

Points on this clone: Read data end 3 residues before the CDR3 end; the end is taken from the germline J gene. The chain couples TRBV30 to TRBJ1-4; 7 nucleotides align to TRBD1. J lost 10 bases, V lost 5 bases, and 13 bases had no gene match. Germline assignment: CDR1 GTSNPN and CDR2 SVGIG (reference sequence). The CDR3 extends over 14 amino acids. The CDR3 reads CAWGGTGVRGKLFF. CDR3 DNA, as far as it was read: TGTGCCTGGGGGGGAACAGGGGTGAGGGGAAAA.

A note on this clone: The read gets to within 3 residues of the CDR3 end, and the germline J gene fills in the rest. The chain employs TRBV30 and TRBJ1-2; TRBD1 matches 11 bases. This CDR3 is built from 15 residues. CDR1 GTSNPN and CDR2 SVGIG come from the germline V gene (reference sequence). The J segment lost 4 bases and the V segment lost 0 bases, leaving 4 bases of the junction unmatched. The CDR3 reads CAWSVSDRGLYGYTF. The DNA read from the CDR3 is TGTGCCTGGAGTGTATCGGACAGGGGGCTCTATGGC.

As for this clone: The read stops 3 residues short of the end of the CDR3; the missing end is completed from the germline J gene. The chain carries TRBV5-1 and TRBJ2-7; TRBD2 agrees at 12 bases. The CDR3 has 16 amino acids. The germline gives CDR1 SGHRS, CDR2 YFSETQ. With V trimmed by 4 bases and J by 2 bases, 7 bases remained unmatched. The sequenced part of the CDR3 DNA is TGCGCCAGCAGCATGACCCCTAGCGGGAGGGCCTACGAG. Translating it yields CASSMTPSGRAYE. The whole CDR3 sequence reads CASSMTPSGRAYEQYF.

Remarks on this clone: The sequence runs out 3 residues before the end of the CDR3; the remainder is reconstructed from the germline J gene. V usage is TRBV19 and J usage is TRBJ1-2; no reliable D call. The germline V gene has CDR1 LNHDA and CDR2 SQIVND (reference sequence). CDR3 length equals 11 residues. The part of the CDR3 DNA that was read is TGTGCCAGTAGTCATTACAATGAC. It codes for CASSHYND. Given in full, the CDR3 is CASSHYNDYTF.

Here the CDR3 reads CASSQEQGARKLFF. CDR3 DNA, as far as it was read: TGTGCCAGCAGCCAAGAACAGGGGGCTCGAAAA. V usage is TRBV4-2 and J usage is TRBJ1-4; 9 nucleotides agree with TRBD1. The read terminates 3 residues before the CDR3 end, so the remaining end is supplied by the germline J gene. V was pared by 0 bases and J by 10 bases, with 3 bases of the junction left unmatched. CDR3 length: 14 residues. Germline V gene data show CDR1 as LGHNA and CDR2 as YNFKEQ.

To note about this clone: The CDR3 end is not reached by the read, which stops 3 residues before it; the germline J gene fills it in. V usage is TRBV5-1 and J usage is TRBJ2-1; TRBD2 aligns across 10 bases. The CDR3 has 16 amino acids. Germline CDR1 and CDR2: SGHRS and YFSETQ. V trimming: 3 bases; J trimming: 8 bases; junction bases outside the gene matches: 11. The sequenced CDR3 bases are TGCGCCAGCAGCTCAGAAGGGACTAGCGAGCGGGATGAG. Translating it yields CASSSEGTSERDE. The CDR3 reads in full as CASSSEGTSERDEQFF.

In the case of this clone: Read data end 3 residues before the CDR3 end; the end is taken from the germline J gene. J is TRBJ2-1 and V is TRBV5-1, with no clear D. Germline lookup yields CDR1 SGHRS and CDR2 YFSETQ. Deletions cut 2 bases from V and 5 bases from J, with 5 bases between. This CDR3 has 12 amino acids. CDR3 sequence reads: CASSFRDNEQFF. The sequenced part of the CDR3 DNA is TGCGCCAGCAGCTTTAGAGACAATGAG.

Concerning this clone: The observed sequence ends 3 residues before the CDR3 terminus, with the missing tail filled in from the germline J gene. This chain uses TRBV18 with TRBJ1-2; 9 nucleotides align to TRBD1. V gave up 4 bases and J gave up 3 bases; unmatched junction bases: 6. CDR3 length: 15 amino acids. Germline CDR1 is KGHSH and CDR2 is LQKENI. Incomplete CDR3 DNA: TGTGCCAGCTCACTAGACAGGGGGACAGACTATGGC. Translation: CASSLDRGTDYG. The entire CDR3 protein is CASSLDRGTDYGYTF.

With respect to this clone: The read comes to an end 3 residues before the CDR3 does, leaving the germline J gene to fill in the end. The rearrangement joins TRBV7-9 to TRBJ1-2, with D maybe TRBD1 (5 bases). The CDR3 runs 13 residues. Germline CDR1 reads SEHNR; CDR2 reads FQNEAQ (reference sequence). Trimming stripped 8 bases from V and 2 bases from J, with 12 bases between. The CDR3 is CASAGGVNYGYTF. The part of the CDR3 DNA that was read is TGTGCCAGCGCAGGAGGGGTCAACTATGGC.

As concerns this clone: The CDR3 end falls 3 residues outside the read, so it is completed with the germline J gene. The chain links TRBV19 to TRBJ1-2; D gene uncertain. CDR3 length: 12 residues. Germline V CDR1 and CDR2: LNHDA, SQIVND (reference sequence). V was trimmed by 2 bases and J by 6 bases, leaving 7 bases between them. CDR3: CASSIFGDGYTF. Incomplete CDR3 DNA: TGTGCCAGTAGTATATTCGGGGATGGC.